These 4 T cell receptor beta chains came from one sample sequenced in a study of T cells in Graves' hyperthyroidism and ophthalmopathy. From RNA transcripts, TCR beta CDR3 regions were amplified. The HTBI primer set was used in a first-round RT-PCR of the TCR CDR3. TCRdb independently ran MiXCR on the multiplex PCR reads; one entry per CDR3 protein. Here the sample spans 550,000 to 600,000 distinct CDR3 sequences, 14% being singletons. Sequenced sample: blood. The receptors were gathered from a woman aged 18-35 years with Graves' ophthalmopathy.

Only a few counts were recorded for this clonotype. J is TRBJ1-5 and V is TRBV7-6; D ambiguous. The germline CDR1 and CDR2 sequences are SGHVS and FNYEAQ. CDR3 length: 13 amino acids. The V and J ends lost 3 bases and 7 bases respectively, with 10 bases between them. Here the CDR3 DNA reads TGTGCCAGCAGCTTCGGGGTCCAACAGCCCCAGCATTTT. Residues: CASSFGVQQPQHF.

This clonotype has just a few counts. The chain is built from TRBV6-4 and TRBJ1-2; 7 bases are a match to TRBD1. CDR1 and CDR2 from the germline V gene are MRHNA and SNTAGT. This CDR3 has 16 amino acids. The J segment lost 4 bases and the V segment lost 6 bases, leaving 14 bases of the junction unmatched. CDR3 protein: CASRAIGGQAIYGYTF. CDR3 bases: TGTGCCAGCAGGGCAATAGGTGGACAGGCCATCTATGGCTACACCTTC.

The chain employs TRBV30 and TRBJ2-1, with D maybe TRBD1 (7 bases). V lost 3 bases and J 6 bases, leaving 24 bases between the germline ends. The V gene's germline CDR1 is GTSNPN and CDR2 SVGIG (reference sequence). CDR3 size: 17 residues. The CDR3 here is CAWRGSRQGGIVNEQFF. The CDR3 nucleotides read TGTGCCTGGAGAGGGAGCAGACAGGGAGGTATCGTCAATGAGCAGTTCTTC.

In this sample, this clonotype turned up many times. The CDR3 is CASSLSGQAPEAFF. The CDR3 DNA reads as TGTGCCAGCAGCCTAAGCGGACAGGCCCCTGAAGCTTTCTTT. V and J are TRBV11-3 and TRBJ1-1; 7 nucleotides agree with TRBD1. This CDR3 is 14 amino acids long. CDR1 is SGHNT and CDR2 is YENEEA in the germline V gene. J gave up 6 bases and V 5 bases, and 9 bases lay outside the gene matches.